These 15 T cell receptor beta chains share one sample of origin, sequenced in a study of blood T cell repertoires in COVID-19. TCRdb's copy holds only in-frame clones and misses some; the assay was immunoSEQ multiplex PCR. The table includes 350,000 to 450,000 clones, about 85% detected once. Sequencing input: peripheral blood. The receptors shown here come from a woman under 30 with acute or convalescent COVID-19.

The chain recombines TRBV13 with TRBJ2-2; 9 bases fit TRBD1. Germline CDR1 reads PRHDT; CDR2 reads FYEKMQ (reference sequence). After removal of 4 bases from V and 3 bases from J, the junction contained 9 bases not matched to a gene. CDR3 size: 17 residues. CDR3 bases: TGTGCCAGCAGCTCCGGGACAGGGTCTGGCGACACCGGGGAGCTGTTTTTT. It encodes CASSSGTGSGDTGELFF.

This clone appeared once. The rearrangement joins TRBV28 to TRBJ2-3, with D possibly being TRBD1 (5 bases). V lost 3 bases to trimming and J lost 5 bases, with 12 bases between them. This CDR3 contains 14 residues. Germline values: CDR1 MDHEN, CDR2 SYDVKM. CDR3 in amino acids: CASSLPLGRDTQYF. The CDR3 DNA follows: TGTGCCAGCAGTTTGCCGCTGGGGCGAGATACGCAGTATTTT.

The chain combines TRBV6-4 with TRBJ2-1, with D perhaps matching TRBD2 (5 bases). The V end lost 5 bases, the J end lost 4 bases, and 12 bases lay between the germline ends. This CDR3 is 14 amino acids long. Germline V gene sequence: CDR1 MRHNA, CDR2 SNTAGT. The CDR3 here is CASSPDSGYNEQFF. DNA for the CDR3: TGTGCCAGCAGTCCCGATTCGGGGTACAATGAGCAGTTCTTC.

The CDR3 reads CASSPPDFYGYTF. CDR3 DNA: TGTGCCAGTAGTCCCCCGGACTTCTATGGCTACACCTTC. The V and J genes are TRBV19 and TRBJ1-2; D remains ambiguous. Germline V gene sequence: CDR1 LNHDA, CDR2 SQIVND (reference sequence). Deletions cut 5 bases from V and 4 bases from J, with 11 bases between. There are 13 residues in the CDR3.

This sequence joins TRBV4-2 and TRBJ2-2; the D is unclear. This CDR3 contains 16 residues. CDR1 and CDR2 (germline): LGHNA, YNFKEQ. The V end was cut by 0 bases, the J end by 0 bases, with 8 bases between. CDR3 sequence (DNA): TGTGCCAGCAGCCAAGATGACACTTCGAACACCGGGGAGCTGTTTTTT. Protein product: CASSQDDTSNTGELFF.

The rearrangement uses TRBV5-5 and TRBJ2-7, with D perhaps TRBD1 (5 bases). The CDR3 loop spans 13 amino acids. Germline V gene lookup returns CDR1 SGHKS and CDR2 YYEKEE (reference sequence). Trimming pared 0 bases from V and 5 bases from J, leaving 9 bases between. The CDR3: CASSLGRGNEQYF. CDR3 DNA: TGTGCCAGCAGCTTGGGAAGGGGTAACGAGCAGTACTTC.

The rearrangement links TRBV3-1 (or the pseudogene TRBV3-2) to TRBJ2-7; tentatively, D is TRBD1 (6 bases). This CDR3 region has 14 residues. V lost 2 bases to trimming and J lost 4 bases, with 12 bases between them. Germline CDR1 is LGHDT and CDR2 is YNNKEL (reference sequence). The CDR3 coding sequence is TGTGCCAGCAGCCAATTCTCAGGACAGTACGAGCAGTACTTC. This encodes CASSQFSGQYEQYF.

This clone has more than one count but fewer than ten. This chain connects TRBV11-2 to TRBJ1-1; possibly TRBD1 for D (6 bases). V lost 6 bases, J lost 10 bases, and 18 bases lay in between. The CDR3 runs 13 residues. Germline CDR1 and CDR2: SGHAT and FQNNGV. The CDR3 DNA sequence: TGTGCCAGCAGTTACGATGGGGTAGGGGGAGCTTTCTTT. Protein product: CASSYDGVGGAFF. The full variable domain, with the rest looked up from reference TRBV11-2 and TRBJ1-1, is EAGVAQSPRYKIIEKRQSVAFWCNPISGHATLYWYQQILGQGPKLLIQFQNNGVVDDSQLPKDRFSAERLKGVDSTLKIQPAKLEDSAVYLCASSYDGVGGAFFGQGTRLTVV.

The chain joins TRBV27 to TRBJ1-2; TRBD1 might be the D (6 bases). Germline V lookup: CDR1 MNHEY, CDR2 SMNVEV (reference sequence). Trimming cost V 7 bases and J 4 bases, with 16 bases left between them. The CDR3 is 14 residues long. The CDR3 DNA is TGTGCCAGCACCTCTTCCGGGGGGCTCTATGGCTACACCTTC. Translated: CASTSSGGLYGYTF.

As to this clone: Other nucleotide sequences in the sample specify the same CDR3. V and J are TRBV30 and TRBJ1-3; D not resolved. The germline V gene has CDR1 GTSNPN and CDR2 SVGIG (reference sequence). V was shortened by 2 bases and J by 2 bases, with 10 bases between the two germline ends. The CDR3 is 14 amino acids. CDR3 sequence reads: CAWSPGSTGNTIYF. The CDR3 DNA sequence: TGTGCCTGGAGTCCTGGCTCGACTGGAAACACCATATATTTT.

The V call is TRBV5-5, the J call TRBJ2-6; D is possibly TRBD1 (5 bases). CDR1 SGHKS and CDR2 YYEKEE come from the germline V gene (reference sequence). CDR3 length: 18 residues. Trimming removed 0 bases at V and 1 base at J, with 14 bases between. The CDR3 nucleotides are TGTGCCAGCAGCTTGGCACCCCAAACAGGATCTGGGGCCAACGTCCTGACTTTC. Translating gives CASSLAPQTGSGANVLTF.

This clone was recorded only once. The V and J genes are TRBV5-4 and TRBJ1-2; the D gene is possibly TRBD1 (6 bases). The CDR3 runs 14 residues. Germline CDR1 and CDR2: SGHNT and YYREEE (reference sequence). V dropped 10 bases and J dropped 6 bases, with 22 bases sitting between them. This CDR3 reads CAAPHLTGSNGYTF. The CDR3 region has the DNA TGTGCCGCCCCGCACTTAACAGGGTCCAATGGCTACACCTTC.

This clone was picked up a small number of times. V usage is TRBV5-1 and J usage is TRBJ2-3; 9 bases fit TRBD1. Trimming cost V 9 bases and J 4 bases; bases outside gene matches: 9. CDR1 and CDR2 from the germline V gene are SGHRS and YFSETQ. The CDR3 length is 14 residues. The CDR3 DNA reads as TGCGCCACCGCCGGGACAGGGACCTCAGATACGCAGTATTTT. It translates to CATAGTGTSDTQYF.

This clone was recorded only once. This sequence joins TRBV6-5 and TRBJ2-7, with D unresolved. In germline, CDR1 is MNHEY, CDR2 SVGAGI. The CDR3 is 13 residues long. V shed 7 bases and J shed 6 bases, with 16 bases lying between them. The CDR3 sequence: CASIRGEPIEQYF. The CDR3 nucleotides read TGTGCCAGCATCCGAGGAGAGCCTATCGAGCAGTACTTC.

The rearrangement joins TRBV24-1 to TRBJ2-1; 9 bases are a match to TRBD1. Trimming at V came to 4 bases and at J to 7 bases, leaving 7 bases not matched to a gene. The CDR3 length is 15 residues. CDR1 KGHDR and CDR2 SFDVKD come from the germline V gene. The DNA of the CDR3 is TGTGCCACCAGTGACTCCGGGACAGGGTTAAATGAGCAGTTCTTC. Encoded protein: CATSDSGTGLNEQFF.